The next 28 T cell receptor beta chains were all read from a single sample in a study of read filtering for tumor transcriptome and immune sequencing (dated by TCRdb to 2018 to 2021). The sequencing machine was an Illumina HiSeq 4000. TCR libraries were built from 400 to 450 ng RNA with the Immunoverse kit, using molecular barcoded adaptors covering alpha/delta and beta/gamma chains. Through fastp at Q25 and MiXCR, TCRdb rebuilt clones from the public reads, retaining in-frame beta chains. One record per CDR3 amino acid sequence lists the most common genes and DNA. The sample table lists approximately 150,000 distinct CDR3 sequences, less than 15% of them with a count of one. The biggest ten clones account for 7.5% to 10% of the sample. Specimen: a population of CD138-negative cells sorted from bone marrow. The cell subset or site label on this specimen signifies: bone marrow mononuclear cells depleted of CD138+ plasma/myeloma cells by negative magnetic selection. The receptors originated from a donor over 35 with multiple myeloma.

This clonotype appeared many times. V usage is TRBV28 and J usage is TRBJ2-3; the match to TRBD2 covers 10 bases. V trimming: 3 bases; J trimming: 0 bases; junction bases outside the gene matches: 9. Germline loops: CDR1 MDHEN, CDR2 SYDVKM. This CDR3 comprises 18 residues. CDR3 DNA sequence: TGTGCCAGCAGTTTTTGGGCTAGCGGGAGCGGGAGCACAGATACGCAGTATTTT. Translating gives CASSFWASGSGSTDTQYF.

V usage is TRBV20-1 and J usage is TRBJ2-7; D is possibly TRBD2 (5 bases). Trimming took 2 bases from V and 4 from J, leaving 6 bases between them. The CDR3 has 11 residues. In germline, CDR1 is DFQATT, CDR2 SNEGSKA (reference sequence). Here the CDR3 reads CSARSGYEQYF. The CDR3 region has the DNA TGCAGTGCTAGATCGGGATACGAGCAGTACTTC.

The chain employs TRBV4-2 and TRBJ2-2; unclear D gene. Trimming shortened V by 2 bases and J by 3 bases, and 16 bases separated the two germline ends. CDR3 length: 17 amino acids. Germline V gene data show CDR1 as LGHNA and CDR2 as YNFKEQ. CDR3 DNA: TGTGCCAGCAGCCAATCGACGGGTCCCCGGGACACCGGGGAGCTGTTTTTT. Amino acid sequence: CASSQSTGPRDTGELFF.

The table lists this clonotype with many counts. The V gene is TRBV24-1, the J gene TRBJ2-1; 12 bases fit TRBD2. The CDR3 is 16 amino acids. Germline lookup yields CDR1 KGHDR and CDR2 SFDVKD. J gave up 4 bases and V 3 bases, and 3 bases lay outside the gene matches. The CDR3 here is CATSDTSGRNYNEQFF. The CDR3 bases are TGTGCCACCAGTGATACTAGCGGGAGGAATTACAATGAGCAGTTCTTC.

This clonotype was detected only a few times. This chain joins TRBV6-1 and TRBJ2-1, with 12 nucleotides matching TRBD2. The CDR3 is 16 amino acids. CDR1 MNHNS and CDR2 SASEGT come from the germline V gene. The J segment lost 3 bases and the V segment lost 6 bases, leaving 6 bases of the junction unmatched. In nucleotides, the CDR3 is TGTGCCAGCAGGGCGACTAGCGGGGGTCGCTACAATGAGCAGTTCTTC. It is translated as CASRATSGGRYNEQFF.

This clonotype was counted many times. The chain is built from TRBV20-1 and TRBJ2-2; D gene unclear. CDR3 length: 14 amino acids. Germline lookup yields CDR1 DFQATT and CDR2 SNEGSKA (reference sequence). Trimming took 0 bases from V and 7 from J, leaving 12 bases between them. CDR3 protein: CSARDPSGGGELFF. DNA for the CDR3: TGCAGTGCTAGAGATCCCTCGGGCGGCGGGGAGCTGTTTTTT.

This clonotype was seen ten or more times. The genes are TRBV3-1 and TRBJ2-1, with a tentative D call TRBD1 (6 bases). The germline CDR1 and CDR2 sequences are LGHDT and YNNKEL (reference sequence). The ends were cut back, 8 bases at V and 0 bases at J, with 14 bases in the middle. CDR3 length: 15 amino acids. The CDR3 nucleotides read TGTGCCAGCCAAAGACAGGTCAGCTCCTACAATGAGCAGTTCTTC. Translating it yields CASQRQVSSYNEQFF.

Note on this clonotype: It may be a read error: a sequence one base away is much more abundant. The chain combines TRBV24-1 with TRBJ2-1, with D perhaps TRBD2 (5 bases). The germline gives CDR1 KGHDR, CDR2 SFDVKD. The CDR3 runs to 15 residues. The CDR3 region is CAASDLGGSYNEQFF. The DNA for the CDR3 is TGTGCCGCCAGTGATTTAGGCGGGTCCTACAATGAGCAGTTCTTC.

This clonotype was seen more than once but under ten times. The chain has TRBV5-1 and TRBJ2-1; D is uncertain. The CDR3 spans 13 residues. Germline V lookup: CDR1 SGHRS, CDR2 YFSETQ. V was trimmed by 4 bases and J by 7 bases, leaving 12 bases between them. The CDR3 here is CASSEVVGNEQFF. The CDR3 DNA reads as TGCGCCAGCAGCGAGGTAGTTGGTAATGAGCAGTTCTTC.

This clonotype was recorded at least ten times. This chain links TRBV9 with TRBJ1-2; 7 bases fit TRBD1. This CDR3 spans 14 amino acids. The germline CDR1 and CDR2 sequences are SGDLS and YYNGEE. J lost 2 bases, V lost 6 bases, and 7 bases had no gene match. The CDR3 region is CASTAGTANYGYTF. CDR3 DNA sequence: TGTGCCAGCACAGCCGGGACAGCAAACTATGGCTACACCTTC.

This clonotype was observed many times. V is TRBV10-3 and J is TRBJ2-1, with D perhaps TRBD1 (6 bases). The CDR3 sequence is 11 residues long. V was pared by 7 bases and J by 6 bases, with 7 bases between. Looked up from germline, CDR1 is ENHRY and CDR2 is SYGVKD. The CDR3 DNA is TGTGCCATCATGACAGGCAATGAGCAGTTCTTC. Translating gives CAIMTGNEQFF.

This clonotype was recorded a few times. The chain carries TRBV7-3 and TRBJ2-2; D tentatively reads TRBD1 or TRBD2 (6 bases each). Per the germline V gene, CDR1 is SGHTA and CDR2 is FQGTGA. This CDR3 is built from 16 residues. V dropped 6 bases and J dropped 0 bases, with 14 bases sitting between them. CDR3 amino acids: CASRPRGGPNTGELFF. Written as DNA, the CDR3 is TGTGCCAGCAGGCCCCGAGGGGGGCCGAACACCGGGGAGCTGTTTTTT.

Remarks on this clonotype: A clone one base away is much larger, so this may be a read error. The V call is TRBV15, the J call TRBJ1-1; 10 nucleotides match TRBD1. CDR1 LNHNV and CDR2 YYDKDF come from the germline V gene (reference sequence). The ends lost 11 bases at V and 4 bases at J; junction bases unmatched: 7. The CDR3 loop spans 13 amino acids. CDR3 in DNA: TGTGCCGCCGGGACAGGGGAAAGCACTGAAGCTTTCTTT. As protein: CAAGTGESTEAFF.

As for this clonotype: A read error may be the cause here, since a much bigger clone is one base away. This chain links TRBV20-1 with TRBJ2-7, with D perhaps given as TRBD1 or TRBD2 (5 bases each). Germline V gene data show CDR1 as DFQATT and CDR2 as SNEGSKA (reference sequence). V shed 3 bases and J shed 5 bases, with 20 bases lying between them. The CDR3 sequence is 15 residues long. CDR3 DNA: TGCAGTGCTAGGGGTACCGGGGCAGGGATCGACGAGCAGTACTTC. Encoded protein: CSARGTGAGIDEQYF.

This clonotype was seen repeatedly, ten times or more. Here the CDR3 reads CASGFAPSADSYNEQFF. In DNA, the CDR3 is TGTGCTAGTGGTTTCGCACCATCAGCGGACTCCTACAATGAGCAGTTCTTC. This rearrangement joins TRBV12-5 to TRBJ2-1; TRBD2 might be the D (5 bases). This CDR3 has 17 residues. V gave up 3 bases and J gave up 0 bases, with 15 bases separating them. The germline CDR1 and CDR2 sequences are LGHNT and FRNRAP.

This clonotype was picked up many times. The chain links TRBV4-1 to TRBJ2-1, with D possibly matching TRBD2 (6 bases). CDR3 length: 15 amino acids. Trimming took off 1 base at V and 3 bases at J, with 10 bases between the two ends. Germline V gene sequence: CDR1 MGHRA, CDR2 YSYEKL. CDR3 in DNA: TGCGCCAGCAGCCAAGTAGGTAGCGGCTACAATGAGCAGTTCTTC. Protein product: CASSQVGSGYNEQFF.

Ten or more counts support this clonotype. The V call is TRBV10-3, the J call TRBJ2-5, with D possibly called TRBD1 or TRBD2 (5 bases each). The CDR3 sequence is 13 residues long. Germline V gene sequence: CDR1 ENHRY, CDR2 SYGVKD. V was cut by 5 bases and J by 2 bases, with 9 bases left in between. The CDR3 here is CAISYGGQETQYF. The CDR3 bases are TGTGCCATCAGTTATGGGGGACAAGAGACCCAGTACTTC.

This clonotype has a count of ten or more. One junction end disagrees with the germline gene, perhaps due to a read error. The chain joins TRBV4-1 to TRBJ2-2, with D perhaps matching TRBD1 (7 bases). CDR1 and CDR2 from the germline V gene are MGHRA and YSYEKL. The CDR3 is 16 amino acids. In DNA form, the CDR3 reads TGCGCCAGCAGCCAAGGCCCAGGGGGGAACACCGGGGAGCTGCTTTTT. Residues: CASSQGPGGNTGELLF.

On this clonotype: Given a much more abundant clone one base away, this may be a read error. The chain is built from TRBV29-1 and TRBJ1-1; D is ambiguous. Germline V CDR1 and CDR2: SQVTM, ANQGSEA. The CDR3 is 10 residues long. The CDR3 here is CSAQNTDAFF. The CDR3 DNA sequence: TGCAGCGCACAGAACACTGACGCTTTCTTT.

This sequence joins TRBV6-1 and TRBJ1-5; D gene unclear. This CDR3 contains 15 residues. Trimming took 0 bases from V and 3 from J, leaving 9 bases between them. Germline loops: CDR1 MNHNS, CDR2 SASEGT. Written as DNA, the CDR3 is TGTGCCAGCAGTGAAGCGGGCGGCACCAATCAGCCCCAGCATTTT. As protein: CASSEAGGTNQPQHF.

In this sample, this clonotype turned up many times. In nucleotides, the CDR3 is TGTGCCAGCAGCTCCGGCACAGGGGGCATCAACGAGCAGTACTTC. Protein product: CASSSGTGGINEQYF. The V gene is TRBV7-9, the J gene TRBJ2-7; 9 nucleotides agree with TRBD1. The J segment lost 5 bases and the V segment lost 4 bases, leaving 9 bases of the junction unmatched. This CDR3 is 15 amino acids long. Germline CDR1 is SEHNR and CDR2 is FQNEAQ (reference sequence). The full variable domain, completed using reference TRBV7-9 and TRBJ2-7, is DTGVSQNPRHKITKRGQNVTFRCDPISEHNRLYWYRQTLGQGPEFLTYFQNEAQLEKSRLLSDRFSAERPKGSFSTLEIQRTEQGDSAMYLCASSSGTGGINEQYFGPGTRLTVT.

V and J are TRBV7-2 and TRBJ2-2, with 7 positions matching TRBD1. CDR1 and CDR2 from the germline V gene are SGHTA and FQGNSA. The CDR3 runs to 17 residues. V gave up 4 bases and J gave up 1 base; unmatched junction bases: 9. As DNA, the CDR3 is TGTGCCAGCAGCTCCCAGCCGAACAGGGGGAACACCGGGGAGCTGTTTTTT. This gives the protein CASSSQPNRGNTGELFF. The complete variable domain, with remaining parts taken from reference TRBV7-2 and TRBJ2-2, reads GAGVSQSPSNKVTEKGKDVELRCDPISGHTALYWYRQSLGQGLEFLIYFQGNSAPDKSGLPSDRFSAERTGGSVSTLTIQRTQQEDSAVYLCASSSQPNRGNTGELFFGEGSRLTVL.

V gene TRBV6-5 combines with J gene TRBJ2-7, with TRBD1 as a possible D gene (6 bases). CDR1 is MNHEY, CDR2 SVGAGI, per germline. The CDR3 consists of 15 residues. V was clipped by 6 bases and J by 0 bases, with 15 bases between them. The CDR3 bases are TGTGCCAGCAGCCTCACAGGGAAGCTCTCCTACGAGCAGTACTTC. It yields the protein CASSLTGKLSYEQYF.

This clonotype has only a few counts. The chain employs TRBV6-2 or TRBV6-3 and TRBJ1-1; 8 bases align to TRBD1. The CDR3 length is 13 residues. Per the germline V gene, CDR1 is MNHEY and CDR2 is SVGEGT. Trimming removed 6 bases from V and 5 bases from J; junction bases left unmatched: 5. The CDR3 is CASRLQGDTEAFF. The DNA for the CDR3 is TGTGCCAGCAGACTACAGGGGGATACTGAAGCTTTCTTT.

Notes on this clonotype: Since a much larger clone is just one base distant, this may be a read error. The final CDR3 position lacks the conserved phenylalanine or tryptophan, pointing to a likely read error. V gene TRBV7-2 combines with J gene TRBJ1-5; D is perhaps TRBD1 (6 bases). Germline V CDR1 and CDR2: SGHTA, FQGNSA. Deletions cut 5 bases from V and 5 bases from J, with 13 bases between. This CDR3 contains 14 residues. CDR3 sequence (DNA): TGTGCCAGCAGCCTACGGACAGATTATCAGCCCCAGCATCTT. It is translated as CASSLRTDYQPQHL.

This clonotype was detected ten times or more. The CDR3 DNA reads as TGTGCCAGTAGTAATTTGTGGACTGGGGCCAACGTCCTGACTTTC. Amino acids: CASSNLWTGANVLTF. This chain uses TRBV19 with TRBJ2-6, with D uncertain. From germline, CDR1 is LNHDA and CDR2 SQIVND (reference sequence). CDR3 length equals 15 residues. Trimming pared 4 bases from V and 2 bases from J, leaving 9 bases between.

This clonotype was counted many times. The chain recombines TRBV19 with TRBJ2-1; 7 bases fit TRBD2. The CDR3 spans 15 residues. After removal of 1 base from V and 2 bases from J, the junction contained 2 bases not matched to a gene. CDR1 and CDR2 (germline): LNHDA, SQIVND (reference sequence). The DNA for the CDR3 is TGTGCCAGTAGTATAGGGGCGGGAGCCTACAATGAGCAGTTCTTC. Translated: CASSIGAGAYNEQFF. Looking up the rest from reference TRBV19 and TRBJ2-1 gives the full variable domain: DGGITQSPKYLFRKEGQNVTLSCEQNLNHDAMYWYRQDPGQGLRLIYYSQIVNDFQKGDIAEGYSVSREKKESFPLTVTSAQKNPTAFYLCASSIGAGAYNEQFFGPGTRLTVL.

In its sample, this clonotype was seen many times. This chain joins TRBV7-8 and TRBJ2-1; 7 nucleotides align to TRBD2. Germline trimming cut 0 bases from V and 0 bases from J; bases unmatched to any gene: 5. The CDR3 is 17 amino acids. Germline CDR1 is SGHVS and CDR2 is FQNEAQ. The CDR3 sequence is CASSLAKTGGSYNEQFF. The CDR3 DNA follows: TGTGCCAGCAGCTTAGCGAAGACGGGAGGCTCCTACAATGAGCAGTTCTTC.